These 11 T cell receptor beta chains were all obtained from the same sample, sequenced in a study of radiotherapy plus CTLA-4 blockade in lung cancer. The assay was immunoSEQ multiplex PCR, and TCRdb's table has in-frame clones only and misses some. The data show about 72,000 clones, about 85% seen once. Sequences were derived from peripheral blood, sampled from a patient treated with radiotherapy plus ipilimumab. The receptors originated from a human donor with non-small cell lung cancer who had a partial response to radiotherapy plus ipilimumab.

This clone was detected only a few times. V gene TRBV7-9 combines with J gene TRBJ2-2; a possible D gene is TRBD2 (5 bases). The V and J ends lost 0 bases and 5 bases respectively, with 7 bases between them. The germline V gene encodes CDR1 SEHNR and CDR2 FQNEAQ (reference sequence). The CDR3 is 14 amino acids. Written as DNA, the CDR3 is TGTGCCAGCAGCTTAGCGGGGAGTACCGGGGAGCTGTTTTTT. This codes for CASSLAGSTGELFF.

This chain uses TRBV7-9 with TRBJ1-1; D may be TRBD1 (5 bases). CDR3 size: 11 residues. Trimming took 1 base from V and 10 from J, leaving 7 bases between them. Looked up from germline, CDR1 is SEHNR and CDR2 is FQNEAQ (reference sequence). CDR3 sequence: CASSLVGGAFF. In DNA, the CDR3 is TGTGCCAGCAGCTTAGTGGGGGGAGCTTTCTTT.

V gene TRBV5-1 combines with J gene TRBJ1-3; 7 nucleotides align to TRBD1. With 0 bases clipped from V and 2 bases from J, the junction kept 5 bases outside the gene matches. CDR1 SGHRS and CDR2 YFSETQ come from the germline V gene. The CDR3 runs 16 residues. The DNA of the CDR3 is TGCGCCAGCAGCTTGGGAGCTCAGGGGGCTGGAAACACCATATATTTT. It specifies CASSLGAQGAGNTIYF.

This clone was observed a few times. The chain couples TRBV7-8 to TRBJ1-6; D is uncertain. Trimming shortened V by 1 base and J by 10 bases, and 11 bases separated the two germline ends. The CDR3 contains 14 residues. Germline loops: CDR1 SGHVS, CDR2 FQNEAQ. The CDR3 DNA reads TGTGCCAGCAGCTTAGTTACGACGGGATCACCCCTCCACTTT. Its translation: CASSLVTTGSPLHF.

This clone was seen more than once but under ten times. The chain links TRBV6-1 to TRBJ2-5; TRBD1 agrees at 10 bases. The CDR3 spans 15 residues. Trimming took 4 bases from V and 7 from J; bases not matched to a gene: 9. Germline V CDR1 and CDR2: MNHNS, SASEGT. The CDR3 bases are TGTGCCAGCAGTGCAACGACAGGGGGCTGGGGGACCCAGTACTTC. It codes for CASSATTGGWGTQYF.

The V gene is TRBV7-2, the J gene TRBJ2-7; 8 nucleotides agree with TRBD2. Germline V gene lookup returns CDR1 SGHTA and CDR2 FQGNSA. The CDR3 has 15 amino acids. The trim removed 4 bases at V and 0 bases at J, leaving 5 bases unmatched. CDR3 loop: CASSSDGRDSYEQYF. The CDR3 nucleotides read TGTGCCAGCAGCTCTGACGGGAGGGACTCCTACGAGCAGTACTTC.

In regard to this clone: One end of the junction fails to match germline, which may point to a read error. J is TRBJ2-6 and V is TRBV30, with TRBD1 as a possible D gene (5 bases). CDR3 size: 15 residues. The germline V gene has CDR1 GTSNPN and CDR2 SVGIG (reference sequence). CDR3 amino acids: CAWSVGGAGANALTF. CDR3 DNA sequence: TGTGCCTGGAGTGTAGGCGGAGCTGGGGCCAACGCCCTGACTTTC.

The V gene is TRBV4-2, the J gene TRBJ1-4, with D maybe TRBD1 (5 bases). Per the germline V gene, CDR1 is LGHNA and CDR2 is YNFKEQ. The CDR3 contains 15 residues. V lost 0 bases to trimming and J lost 6 bases, with 11 bases between them. Written as DNA, the CDR3 is TGTGCCAGCAGCCAAGACAGGGTTTCTCATGAAAAACTGTTTTTT. Encoded protein: CASSQDRVSHEKLFF.

This chain uses TRBV7-7 with TRBJ2-5; 8 bases agree with TRBD2. This CDR3 has 15 residues. V was pared by 5 bases and J by 2 bases, with 7 bases of the junction left unmatched. Germline V lookup: CDR1 SSHAT, CDR2 FNYEAQ (reference sequence). The CDR3 reads CASSPAQRGQETQYF. The CDR3 DNA is TGTGCCAGCAGCCCTGCCCAGCGGGGGCAAGAGACCCAGTACTTC.

V usage is TRBV11-3 and J usage is TRBJ2-3; TRBD1 might be the D (7 bases). CDR1 is SGHNT, CDR2 YENEEA, per germline. V was cut by 5 bases and J by 6 bases, with 18 bases left in between. This CDR3 is built from 15 residues. The CDR3 protein is CASSPRGQSGDTQYF. The CDR3 DNA reads as TGTGCCAGCAGCCCGCGGGGACAGTCAGGCGATACGCAGTATTTT.

This clone was observed a few times. This chain links TRBV27 with TRBJ1-2; D gene unclear. The CDR3 contains 16 residues. Germline lookup yields CDR1 MNHEY and CDR2 SMNVEV (reference sequence). V lost 3 bases to trimming and J lost 0 bases, with 14 bases between them. The CDR3 nucleotides read TGTGCCAGCAGTTTCGGACGGACTAATACTAACTATGGCTACACCTTC. Its protein is CASSFGRTNTNYGYTF.